Following are 26 T cell receptor beta chains from one sample sequenced in a study of cytomegalovirus exposure and HLA in healthy donors. Vbeta (60) and Jbeta (13) primers were used in the PCR. Using immunoSEQ multiplex PCR, the repertoire was profiled, and TCRdb retains in-frame clones only, with some absent. The data hold approximately 79,000 clones, with roughly 79% observed a single time. Sequencing was performed on PBMCs. These receptors all stem from a middle-aged man in good health and CMV-seronegative.

The chain employs TRBV19 and TRBJ1-1; maybe TRBD1 (6 bases). Between the trimmed V and J ends, which lost 8 bases and 3 bases, there was a span of 19 bases. The germline V gene has CDR1 LNHDA and CDR2 SQIVND (reference sequence). The CDR3 totals 15 residues. The CDR3 nucleotides read TGTGCCAGTCAAGAAAACAGGGAGGGACACACTGAAGCTTTCTTT. Translation gives CASQENREGHTEAFF.

The rearrangement links TRBV5-1 to TRBJ2-1, with a tentative D call TRBD2 (6 bases). CDR1 and CDR2 from the germline V gene are SGHRS and YFSETQ. Deletions cut 0 bases from V and 0 bases from J, with 10 bases between. The CDR3 is made up of 16 amino acids. Here the CDR3 DNA reads TGCGCCAGCAGCTTGGGGCGGGACCTCTCCTACAATGAGCAGTTCTTC. This gives the protein CASSLGRDLSYNEQFF. The variable domain in full, with the rest retrieved from reference TRBV5-1 and TRBJ2-1, is KAGVTQTPRYLIKTRGQQVTLSCSPISGHRSVSWYQQTPGQGLQFLFEYFSETQRNKGNFPGRFSGRQFSNSRSEMNVSTLELGDSALYLCASSLGRDLSYNEQFFGPGTRLTVL.

The rearrangement joins TRBV2 to TRBJ2-5, with 7 nucleotides matching TRBD2. After removal of 8 bases from V and 2 bases from J, the junction contained 8 bases not matched to a gene. Germline loops: CDR1 SNHLY, CDR2 FYNNEI. This CDR3 is 14 amino acids long. In DNA form, the CDR3 reads TGTGCCAGCCCCCCGGCGGGAGAGCAAGAGACCCAGTACTTC. Translating it yields CASPPAGEQETQYF.

The chain links TRBV19 to TRBJ2-3; TRBD2 agrees at 8 bases. Trimming removed 7 bases from V and 5 bases from J; junction bases left unmatched: 5. From germline, CDR1 is LNHDA and CDR2 SQIVND (reference sequence). The CDR3 sequence is 13 residues long. As DNA, the CDR3 is TGTGCCAGTATCCGGGAGGGTGGAGATACGCAGTATTTT. Translation: CASIREGGDTQYF.

This clone is a singleton in its sample. This chain links TRBV28 with TRBJ1-2; a weak D match, TRBD1 (6 bases). The germline V and J ends were trimmed by 6 bases and 4 bases, with 12 bases remaining between them. CDR3 length: 13 residues. Germline-derived CDR1 and CDR2 are MDHEN and SYDVKM. For the CDR3, the DNA is TGTGCCAGCAGGTCCCGGGACACCTATGGCTACACCTTC. Protein sequence: CASRSRDTYGYTF.

This clone was counted between two and nine times. V and J are TRBV4-1 and TRBJ1-1, with a tentative D call TRBD1 (5 bases). Per the germline V gene, CDR1 is MGHRA and CDR2 is YSYEKL. V was shortened by 3 bases and J by 0 bases, with 14 bases between the two germline ends. The CDR3 spans 16 residues. This CDR3 reads CASSQALDSLNTEAFF. The DNA of the CDR3 is TGCGCCAGCAGCCAGGCTCTCGACAGTTTGAACACTGAAGCTTTCTTT.

The rearrangement uses TRBV7-3 and TRBJ1-1, with no clear D. Germline loops: CDR1 SGHTA, CDR2 FQGTGA. V gave up 2 bases and J gave up 1 base, with 5 bases separating them. The CDR3 has 13 residues. In DNA, the CDR3 is TGTGCCAGCAGCTTATCCGGGAACACTGAAGCTTTCTTT. This gives the protein CASSLSGNTEAFF.

The chain carries TRBV9 and TRBJ1-1; D might be TRBD1 (5 bases). The germline V gene encodes CDR1 SGDLS and CDR2 YYNGEE. CDR3 length equals 15 residues. Trimming removed 0 bases at V and 4 bases at J, with 13 bases between. The CDR3, as DNA: TGTGCCAGCAGCGTAGGGCCAGGGCCCCGCACTGAAGCTTTCTTT. Translated: CASSVGPGPRTEAFF.

The chain links TRBV28 to TRBJ2-2, with D perhaps matching TRBD1 (6 bases). The CDR3 has 20 amino acids. V lost 4 bases to trimming and J lost 2 bases, with 26 bases between them. Per germline, CDR1 MDHEN and CDR2 SYDVKM. The CDR3 protein is CASSYLHPTTGLTNTGELFF. CDR3 DNA: TGTGCCAGCAGTTACCTCCACCCAACGACAGGTCTAACTAACACCGGGGAGCTGTTTTTT.

The chain couples TRBV14 to TRBJ1-5; the D is unclear. Trimming pared 1 base from V and 4 bases from J, leaving 5 bases between. CDR3 length equals 13 residues. CDR1 and CDR2 (germline): SGHDN, FVKESK. CDR3 sequence: CASSQARNQPQHF. The CDR3 DNA reads TGTGCCAGCAGCCAAGCTAGGAATCAGCCCCAGCATTTT.

This clone was detected only once. This chain uses TRBV6-5 with TRBJ2-3; TRBD2 matches at 9 bases. CDR3 size: 15 residues. In germline, CDR1 is MNHEY, CDR2 SVGAGI. With 4 bases clipped from V and 0 bases from J, the junction kept 2 bases outside the gene matches. CDR3 nucleotide sequence: TGTGCCAGCAGTTTGAGCGGGGGGAGCACAGATACGCAGTATTTT. Translation: CASSLSGGSTDTQYF.

V is TRBV6-5 and J is TRBJ2-7; D is unclear. This CDR3 is built from 12 residues. Germline CDR1 is MNHEY and CDR2 is SVGAGI. Trimming shortened V by 7 bases and J by 2 bases, and 9 bases separated the two germline ends. The CDR3 region is CASMALTYEQYF. The CDR3 nucleotides read TGTGCCAGCATGGCCTTAACCTACGAGCAGTACTTC.

The chain has TRBV28 and TRBJ2-5, with 9 nucleotides matching TRBD1. The CDR3 totals 14 residues. The germline V gene has CDR1 MDHEN and CDR2 SYDVKM. Trimming removed 6 bases from V and 5 bases from J; junction bases left unmatched: 7. The CDR3 bases are TGTGCCAGCAGCCCCGGGACAGGGATGGAGACCCAGTACTTC. It encodes CASSPGTGMETQYF.

This sequence joins TRBV27 and TRBJ2-7; 8 bases are shared with TRBD1. In germline, CDR1 is MNHEY, CDR2 SMNVEV (reference sequence). The CDR3 spans 15 residues. V trimming: 6 bases; J trimming: 4 bases; junction bases outside the gene matches: 11. The CDR3 region is CASSRGTGPSYEQYF. In DNA, the CDR3 is TGTGCCAGCAGCCGGGGGACAGGCCCTTCTTACGAGCAGTACTTC.

V usage is TRBV9 and J usage is TRBJ2-1; 8 nucleotides agree with TRBD2. The CDR3 runs to 20 residues. Germline V CDR1 and CDR2: SGDLS, YYNGEE. V lost 0 bases to trimming and J lost 4 bases; unmatched junction nucleotides: 18. DNA of the CDR3: TGTGCCAGCAGCGTAGGATCTGAACAGACCAGCGGGAGAATATACAATGAGCAGTTCTTC. Protein sequence: CASSVGSEQTSGRIYNEQFF.

Comments on this clone: It is unclear where the CDR3 begins or ends on the DNA, so no DNA is shown, and the CDR3 is as TCRdb lists it. The chain is built from TRBV28 and TRBJ2-2; no check of the table's D call, TRBD2, against the DNA was made. Germline lookup yields CDR1 MDHEN and CDR2 SYDVKM. A total of 13 residues make up the CDR3, ends included. The CDR3: CAGSTSGTGELFF.

The chain couples TRBV27 to TRBJ1-1, with a weak D call TRBD1 (5 bases). The V and J ends lost 6 bases and 0 bases respectively, with 17 bases between them. CDR3 length: 16 residues. From germline, CDR1 is MNHEY and CDR2 SMNVEV (reference sequence). The CDR3 nucleotides read TGTGCCAGCAGAGGCAGGGATTTTTGGATGAACACTGAAGCTTTCTTT. Its protein is CASRGRDFWMNTEAFF.

The chain is built from TRBV7-3 and TRBJ2-6; possibly TRBD1 for D (5 bases). Trimming stripped 5 bases from V and 0 bases from J, with 14 bases between. Germline loops: CDR1 SGHTA, CDR2 FQGTGA. This CDR3 region has 17 residues. The CDR3 bases are TGTGCCAGCAGCCCCGGGCAGGGCTCCTCTGGGGCCAACGTCCTGACTTTC. It codes for CASSPGQGSSGANVLTF.

A remark on this clone: Its ends do not fully match the called genes, so a read error is possible. This chain joins TRBV2 and TRBJ2-7, with 7 bases matching TRBD1. In germline, CDR1 is SNHLY, CDR2 FYNNEI. The CDR3 totals 12 residues. CDR3 protein: CASSGNRDSVIF. The CDR3 region has the DNA TGTGCCAGCAGTGGGAACCGGGACAGTGTGATCTTC. Complete variable domain (other parts from reference TRBV2 and TRBJ2-7): EPEVTQTPSHQVTQMGQEVILRCVPISNHLYFYWYRQILGQKVEFLVSFYNNEISEKSEIFDDQFSVERPDGSNFTLKIRSTKLEDSAMYFCASSGNRDSVIFGPGTRLTVT.

This sequence joins TRBV2 and TRBJ1-1; D remains ambiguous. The CDR3 is 14 residues long. Trimming took off 6 bases at V and 0 bases at J, with 11 bases between the two ends. CDR1 is SNHLY and CDR2 is FYNNEI in the germline V gene. This CDR3 reads CASRASEVNTEAFF. The CDR3, as DNA: TGTGCCAGCAGAGCGTCAGAAGTGAACACTGAAGCTTTCTTT.

This clone occurred a few times. The junction shows a germline mismatch at one end, possibly a read error. The chain uses TRBV7-3 and TRBJ2-1, with 10 positions matching TRBD1. The CDR3 is 15 amino acids. Looked up from germline, CDR1 is SGHTA and CDR2 is FQGTGA. DNA of the CDR3: TGTGCCAGCAGCTTGACAGGGGGCTCCGACAATGAGCAGTTCTTC. Its translation is CASSLTGGSDNEQFF.

This clone was detected a few times. This chain uses TRBV10-3 with TRBJ1-1; perhaps TRBD1 as D (6 bases). Germline assignment: CDR1 ENHRY and CDR2 SYGVKD. V was shortened by 0 bases and J by 0 bases, with 8 bases between the two germline ends. The CDR3 totals 15 residues. The CDR3 loop is CAISESQGMNTEAFF. CDR3 DNA sequence: TGTGCCATCAGTGAGTCACAGGGCATGAACACTGAAGCTTTCTTT.

J is TRBJ1-6 and V is TRBV27; no firm D call. Trimming took 3 bases from V and 4 from J, leaving 7 bases between them. Germline V gene sequence: CDR1 MNHEY, CDR2 SMNVEV (reference sequence). The CDR3 sequence is 14 residues long. The CDR3 reads CASSLRGYNSPLHF. CDR3 nucleotides: TGTGCCAGCAGTTTGCGGGGATATAATTCACCCCTCCACTTT.

The gene calls are TRBV5-1 and TRBJ1-1; no clear D gene. This CDR3 comprises 14 residues. Germline values: CDR1 SGHRS, CDR2 YFSETQ. The ends were cut back, 4 bases at V and 0 bases at J, with 10 bases in the middle. CDR3 region: CASSRRALNTEAFF. The CDR3 DNA sequence: TGCGCCAGCAGCCGGCGGGCGTTGAACACTGAAGCTTTCTTT.

The V gene is TRBV28, the J gene TRBJ1-2, with D tentatively TRBD1 (6 bases). The V gene lost 6 bases and the J gene lost 8 bases, with 13 bases spanning the gap. The germline CDR1 and CDR2 sequences are MDHEN and SYDVKM. This CDR3 has 12 amino acids. As DNA, the CDR3 is TGTGCCAGCAGCCTCCTCCAGGGGGGCTACACCTTC. It is translated as CASSLLQGGYTF.

The chain combines TRBV10-3 with TRBJ2-3; 8 nucleotides align to TRBD2. Germline CDR1 and CDR2: ENHRY and SYGVKD. V shed 7 bases, J shed 4 bases, and the junction held 10 bases outside the gene matches. This CDR3 is 15 amino acids long. CDR3 residues: CAITQGGTRADTQYF. Here the CDR3 DNA reads TGTGCCATCACCCAAGGGGGGACTAGGGCAGATACGCAGTATTTT.